These T cell receptor beta chains were read from a single sample in a study of technical replicates of blood from a handful of donors. The protocol was immunoSEQ multiplex PCR, while the TCRdb copy is restricted to in-frame clones and leaves out a portion. The data hold more than 65,000 clones, with more than 90% observed a single time. What was sequenced was T cells isolated from PBMCs. Receptors were obtained from a human donor in good health. CDR3s include the opening cysteine and the closing phenylalanine or tryptophan. A D gene is named only where the DNA matches it firmly. Clone size is shown for a subset of rows, as once, few, many or a class of expanded clone.

d_gene,v_gene,j_gene,abundance,CDR3aa,CDR3nt
.,TRBV29-1,TRBJ2-3,.,CSATPDATGDTQYF,TGCAGCGCCACTCCCGACGCCACGGGAGATACGCAGTATTTT
.,TRBV2,TRBJ2-7,.,CACSSAFYEQYF,TGTGCCTGTTCTAGCGCTTTCTACGAGCAGTACTTC
.,TRBV9,TRBJ1-3,.,CASSVSAGVESGNTIYF,TGTGCCAGCAGCGTATCCGCAGGGGTAGAGTCTGGAAACACCATATATTTT
TRBD1,TRBV19,TRBJ2-1,.,CASRRDRGYWDEQFF,TGTGCCAGTAGACGAGACAGGGGGTATTGGGATGAGCAGTTCTTC
TRBD1,TRBV7-9,TRBJ2-5,once,CASSFWDRGETQYF,TGTGCCAGCAGCTTTTGGGACAGGGGTGAGACCCAGTACTTC
.,TRBV10-3,TRBJ2-1,.,CAIGKYEQFF,TGTGCCATCGGCAAGTATGAGCAGTTCTTC
TRBD1,TRBV6-1,TRBJ1-5,.,CASNQGVDGQPQHF,TGTGCCAGCAACCAGGGGGTAGATGGTCAGCCCCAGCATTTT
TRBD2,TRBV11-2,TRBJ2-2,.,CASSFPGLISTGELFF,TGTGCCAGCAGTTTTCCGGGACTAATAAGCACCGGGGAGCTGTTTTTT
.,TRBV18,TRBJ1-5,.,CASSRPQGNSNQPQHF,TGTGCCAGCTCACGCCCACAGGGTAATAGCAATCAGCCCCAGCATTTT
.,TRBV7-9,TRBJ1-1,few,CASSLKNTEAFF,TGTGCCAGCAGCCTTAAGAACACTGAAGCTTTCTTT
TRBD2,TRBV5-1,TRBJ2-5,.,CASSLGEGETQYF,TGCGCCAGCAGCTTGGGGGAGGGAGAGACCCAGTACTTC
.,TRBV27,TRBJ1-1,.,CASSLSGGEGAAFF,TGTGCCAGCAGTTTATCGGGAGGAGAGGGTGCAGCTTTCTTT
.,TRBV7-3,TRBJ2-3,.,CASSLSPPGAVGADTQYF,TGTGCCAGCAGCTTATCTCCCCCGGGAGCAGTGGGAGCGGATACGCAGTATTTT
.,TRBV2,TRBJ1-3,.,CASRRGSSGNTIYF,TGTGCCAGCAGGCGGGGGAGCTCTGGAAACACCATATATTTT
TRBD1,TRBV4-1,TRBJ1-1,.,CASSDTGGVNTEAFF,TGCGCCAGCAGCGATACAGGGGGTGTCAACACTGAAGCTTTCTTT
.,TRBV7-9,TRBJ2-1,.,CASSLARNEQFF,TGTGCCAGCAGTCTAGCGAGAAATGAGCAGTTCTTC
TRBD1,TRBV6-1,TRBJ1-4,.,CASSRTGMGEKLFF,TGTGCCAGCAGCAGGACAGGGATGGGGGAAAAACTGTTTTTT
TRBD2,TRBV7-2,TRBJ2-1,.,CASSPRGSGHSYNEQFF,TGTGCCAGCAGCCCCCGGGGTAGCGGGCACTCCTACAATGAGCAGTTCTTC
.,TRBV27,TRBJ2-7,.,CASSLSRGYEQYF,TGTGCCAGCAGTTTATCGCGGGGTTACGAGCAGTACTTC
.,TRBV27,TRBJ1-2,few,CASREGYGYTF,TGTGCCAGCAGAGAGGGATATGGCTACACCTTC
TRBD1,TRBV5-1,TRBJ2-4,.,CASSLRYRGQNIQYF,TGCGCCAGCAGCTTGAGGTACAGGGGCCAAAACATTCAGTACTTC
TRBD2,TRBV29-1,TRBJ2-7,.,CSVEGLAGGRGAYEQYF,TGCAGCGTTGAAGGGCTAGCGGGAGGACGGGGGGCCTACGAGCAGTACTTC
.,TRBV7-3,TRBJ2-1,.,CASSRDRMGENEQFF,TGTGCCAGCAGCAGAGACAGGATGGGGGAAAATGAGCAGTTCTTC
TRBD1,TRBV19,TRBJ1-5,.,CASSIHRGKEQPQHF,TGTGCCAGTAGTATACACAGGGGTAAGGAGCAGCCCCAGCATTTT
TRBD1,TRBV19,TRBJ2-2,.,CASSGQGPGELFF,TGTGCCAGTAGTGGACAGGGCCCCGGGGAGCTGTTTTTT
TRBD2,TRBV2,TRBJ2-5,.,CASRITSVATQETQYF,TGTGCCAGCAGAATCACTAGCGTGGCCACCCAAGAGACCCAGTACTTC
.,TRBV2,TRBJ1-5,.,CASSDGFGQPQHF,TGTGCCAGCAGCGACGGGTTCGGTCAGCCCCAGCATTTT
TRBD2,TRBV4-1,TRBJ2-1,.,CASSLGLAGEIREQFF,TGCGCCAGCAGCCTTGGACTAGCGGGAGAAATACGTGAGCAGTTCTTC
.,TRBV6-1,TRBJ1-3,.,CASSVVALGTGTGNTIYF,TGTGCCAGCAGTGTAGTGGCACTTGGAACAGGAACTGGAAACACCATATATTTT
.,TRBV11-3,TRBJ2-7,.,CASSLGFEGYEQYF,TGTGCCAGCAGCTTAGGGTTCGAGGGCTACGAGCAGTACTTC
.,TRBV21-1,TRBJ2-1,once,CASSRRTSGIGDEQFF,TGTGCCAGCAGCCGGCGGACTAGCGGGATAGGTGATGAGCAGTTCTTC
TRBD2,TRBV29-1,TRBJ2-3,.,CSVSSGSPTDTQYF,TGCAGCGTTTCTAGCGGATCCCCCACAGATACGCAGTATTTT
.,TRBV30,TRBJ1-5,.,CAWSGTLVRPQHF,TGTGCCTGGAGCGGGACACTCGTTAGGCCCCAGCATTTT
TRBD1,TRBV2,TRBJ1-2,.,CASSGQGLWDYGYTF,TGTGCCAGCAGTGGACAGGGGCTATGGGACTATGGCTACACCTTC
.,TRBV23-1,TRBJ2-2,.,CASHISGELFF,TGCGCCAGCCACATATCCGGGGAGCTGTTTTTT
.,TRBV7-7,TRBJ1-4,.,CASSLGRGEKLFF,TGTGCTAGCAGCTTGGGCAGGGGCGAAAAACTGTTTTTT
TRBD1,TRBV15,TRBJ1-2,.,CATSNRGQGIDYTF,TGTGCCACCAGCAATAGGGGACAGGGGATCGACTACACCTTC
TRBD1,TRBV15,TRBJ1-1,.,CATNGTGGDAFF,TGTGCCACCAACGGGACAGGGGGCGATGCTTTCTTT
TRBD2,TRBV4-1,TRBJ2-7,few,CASSQPSGREEQYF,TGCGCCAGCAGCCAACCCAGCGGGAGGGAAGAGCAGTACTTC
TRBD1,TRBV7-9,TRBJ1-1,.,CASSSLGGTENTEAFF,TGTGCCAGCAGCTCCCTTGGGGGGACAGAGAACACTGAAGCTTTCTTT
TRBD2,TRBV10-1,TRBJ2-7,.,CASSGSGRDYEQYF,TGCGCCAGCAGTGGTAGCGGGAGAGATTACGAGCAGTACTTC
.,TRBV4-2,TRBJ2-7,.,CASSQSIVRGYEQYF,TGTGCCAGCAGCCAATCAATCGTCAGGGGATATGAGCAGTACTTC
TRBD1,TRBV2,TRBJ2-7,.,CASSGRGREIYEQYF,TGTGCCAGCAGTGGTAGGGGGCGAGAAATCTACGAGCAGTACTTC
TRBD1,TRBV2,TRBJ1-2,.,CASSGTGANYGYTF,TGTGCCAGCAGCGGGACAGGAGCTAACTATGGCTACACCTTC
TRBD1,TRBV10-3,TRBJ2-5,.,CAISTGAGETQYF,TGTGCCATCAGCACAGGGGCTGGAGAGACCCAGTACTTC
.,TRBV6-1,TRBJ1-1,.,CASSFKGGNTEAFF,TGTGCCAGCAGCTTTAAAGGGGGGAACACTGAAGCTTTCTTT
TRBD1,TRBV28,TRBJ1-5,.,CASSFYASTGGHQPQHF,TGTGCCAGCAGTTTTTACGCATCGACAGGGGGGCATCAGCCCCAGCATTTT
.,TRBV28,TRBJ2-7,.,CASSFPGQSYEQYF,TGTGCCAGCAGTTTTCCCGGACAATCCTACGAGCAGTACTTC
.,TRBV19,TRBJ2-6,.,CASSQGLSSGANVLTF,TGTGCCAGCTCTCAGGGACTGAGCTCTGGGGCCAACGTCCTGACTTTC
.,TRBV10-3,TRBJ2-7,.,CAISESGASRGADKGEQYF,TGTGCCATCAGTGAGTCCGGGGCTAGCAGGGGAGCTGACAAAGGCGAGCAGTACTTC